This is a list of T cell receptor beta chains from one sample in a study of blood T cell repertoires in COVID-19. The method was immunoSEQ multiplex PCR; TCRdb's version includes in-frame clones alone and lacks a portion of them. The table shows fewer than 350,000 clones, with about 91% occurring only once. Input material: PBMCs or T cells enriched from blood (not recorded which). The receptors come from a woman in her forties who had recovered from COVID-19. The conserved cysteine and the conserved F or W are not part of the CDR3 here.

12 TRBV24-1 ATQTDRLTGELF
13 TRBV6-5 ASSYYDRGGDGYT
13 TRBV5-1 ASSGNSGLNEKLF
15 TRBV7-2 ASSLGSGFDRQETQY
14 TRBV20-1 SASLEGQGPPHEQY
13 TRBV9 ASSVATSGAYEQY
10 TRBV29-1 SAGQGQNEQY
12 TRBV30 AWSSGGVYQPQH
13 TRBV4-1 ASSFRIGGAGELF
11 TRBV19 ASSRTDNYGYT
16 TRBV21-1 ASSKGGRGTGMNTEAF
13 TRBV27 ASSSLAGGLYEQY